These 26 T cell receptor beta chains were sequenced from one sample in a study of shared clonotypes between healthy human individuals. The repertoire was sequenced with immunoSEQ multiplex PCR; TCRdb's copy has only in-frame clones and lacks some. The data contain approximately 2,000,000 clones, around 90% of them seen just once; the ten biggest clones take up 0.37%. The specimen was naive CD4+ T cells from PBMCs. Regarding subset: CD45RA+ positively selected. All receptors come from a man between 18 and 35 years old in good health. Some clones in this sample may be carry-over from other donors' samples.

The chain links TRBV5-6 to TRBJ2-5, with TRBD1 as a possible D gene (5 bases). This CDR3 has 14 residues. The V gene's germline CDR1 is SGHDT and CDR2 YYEEEE. Trimming removed 0 bases at V and 7 bases at J, with 13 bases between. In nucleotides, the CDR3 is TGTGCCAGCAGCTTGGTGGACACCCGTGGGACCCAGTACTTC. Translation: CASSLVDTRGTQYF.

About this clone itself: At the DNA level, this CDR3 is encoded by other sequences in the same sample as well. This chain joins TRBV9 and TRBJ2-7; D is unresolved. V lost 3 bases and J 3 bases, leaving 13 bases between the germline ends. The CDR3 runs 14 residues. From germline, CDR1 is SGDLS and CDR2 YYNGEE. The CDR3 nucleotides read TGTGCCAGCAGCGCCGGAGACCGGAACTACGAGCAGTACTTC. It is translated as CASSAGDRNYEQYF.

This clone was detected only a few times. The CDR3 bases are TGTGCCTGGAGTAACCAAATCGAGCAGTACTTC. It is translated as CAWSNQIEQYF. V gene TRBV30 combines with J gene TRBJ2-7; D gene unclear. V was cut by 2 bases and J by 6 bases, with 8 bases left in between. The CDR3 totals 11 residues. Looked up from germline, CDR1 is GTSNPN and CDR2 is SVGIG (reference sequence).

The rearrangement uses TRBV28 and TRBJ1-6; unclear D gene. The V end lost 5 bases, the J end lost 7 bases, and 12 bases lay between the germline ends. CDR3 length equals 14 residues. The germline gives CDR1 MDHEN, CDR2 SYDVKM. The CDR3 loop is CASSRLGTNSPLHF. The CDR3 coding sequence is TGTGCCAGCAGTCGCCTCGGTACAAATTCACCCCTCCACTTT.

The chain carries TRBV4-2 and TRBJ2-5; 11 bases fit TRBD2. In germline, CDR1 is LGHNA, CDR2 YNFKEQ. The CDR3 contains 17 residues. The V gene end was trimmed by 0 bases and the J gene end by 3 bases; junction bases not matched to a gene: 6. Here the CDR3 reads CASSQEFATSGEETQYF. In DNA, the CDR3 is TGTGCCAGCAGCCAAGAGTTCGCGACTAGCGGGGAAGAGACCCAGTACTTC.

The rearrangement links TRBV7-9 to TRBJ1-2; 9 nucleotides line up with TRBD1. This CDR3 is 15 amino acids long. Germline loops: CDR1 SEHNR, CDR2 FQNEAQ (reference sequence). The V and J ends lost 8 bases and 7 bases, in that order; junction bases with no gene match: 14. The DNA for the CDR3 is TGTGCCAGCGGCGCCTCCGGGACAGGGTCCGGTGGCTACACCTTC. Its translation is CASGASGTGSGGYTF.

Of note for this clone: Other DNA sequences of this sample code for an identical CDR3. The V gene is TRBV5-4, the J gene TRBJ2-1; D might be TRBD2 (6 bases). The CDR3 is 15 residues long. V was pared by 2 bases and J by 1 base, with 10 bases between. CDR1 SGHNT and CDR2 YYREEE come from the germline V gene (reference sequence). This CDR3 is CASSLVLASYNEQFF. The CDR3, as DNA: TGTGCCAGCAGCTTAGTACTAGCTTCCTACAATGAGCAGTTCTTC. Based on the CDR3 plus reference TRBV5-4 and TRBJ2-1, the full variable domain is ETGVTQSPTHLIKTRGQQVTLRCSSQSGHNTVSWYQQALGQGPQFIFQYYREEENGRGNFPPRFSGLQFPNYSSELNVNALELDDSALYLCASSLVLASYNEQFFGPGTRLTVL.

The chain is built from TRBV7-3 and TRBJ2-3; possible D gene TRBD2, 6 bases. The CDR3 consists of 16 residues. V was cut by 4 bases and J by 0 bases, with 14 bases left in between. CDR1 SGHTA and CDR2 FQGTGA come from the germline V gene. The CDR3 coding sequence is TGTGCCAGCAGCTCTCGAGCGGGTACTAGCACAGATACGCAGTATTTT. It encodes CASSSRAGTSTDTQYF.

The rearrangement joins TRBV6-1 to TRBJ2-7; D gene unclear. The CDR3 has 14 amino acids. With 6 bases removed from V and 1 base from J, the gap between germline ends came to 13 bases. From germline, CDR1 is MNHNS and CDR2 SASEGT. The CDR3 nucleotides are TGTGCCAGCAGCCCCCGGTGGGGTTCCTACGAGCAGTACTTC. Residues: CASSPRWGSYEQYF.

This chain links TRBV18 with TRBJ1-5; D is uncertain. The V gene's germline CDR1 is KGHSH and CDR2 LQKENI. Trimming took off 6 bases at V and 5 bases at J, with 14 bases between the two ends. This CDR3 is built from 14 residues. DNA of the CDR3: TGTGCCAGCTCTACAGCAATACGGGATCAGCCCCAGCATTTT. Encoded protein: CASSTAIRDQPQHF.

There are a few counts of this clone. The chain employs TRBV9 and TRBJ1-2; D remains ambiguous. This CDR3 region has 15 residues. V gave up 3 bases and J gave up 6 bases, with 18 bases separating them. Germline V lookup: CDR1 SGDLS, CDR2 YYNGEE. CDR3 DNA sequence: TGTGCCAGCAGCGCCAGTCCGAGGATGTTGGATGGCTACACCTTC. Amino acids: CASSASPRMLDGYTF. The full variable domain, completed using reference TRBV9 and TRBJ1-2, is DSGVTQTPKHLITATGQRVTLRCSPRSGDLSVYWYQQSLDQGLQFLIQYYNGEERAKGNILERFSAQQFPDLHSELNLSSLELGDSALYFCASSASPRMLDGYTFGSGTRLTVV.

The CDR3 DNA reads TGTGCCAGCAGCGTACAGGGATACGAGCAGTACTTC. Its translation: CASSVQGYEQYF. V is TRBV7-2 and J is TRBJ2-7; TRBD1 is a possible D gene (6 bases). Trimming pared 5 bases from V and 4 bases from J, leaving 9 bases between. Per germline, CDR1 SGHTA and CDR2 FQGNSA. The CDR3 covers 12 residues. Variable domain in full (rest from reference TRBV7-2 and TRBJ2-7): GAGVSQSPSNKVTEKGKDVELRCDPISGHTALYWYRQSLGQGLEFLIYFQGNSAPDKSGLPSDRFSAERTGGSVSTLTIQRTQQEDSAVYLCASSVQGYEQYFGPGTRLTVT.

The rearrangement uses TRBV29-1 and TRBJ2-3; TRBD2 aligns across 7 bases. The CDR3 is made up of 17 amino acids. Per germline, CDR1 SQVTM and CDR2 ANQGSEA. V was clipped by 4 bases and J by 1 base; unmatched bases: 14. CDR3 bases: TGCAGCGTTGGTGGTCCCCTTCGGAGCGGGGGCACAGATACGCAGTATTTT. It translates to CSVGGPLRSGGTDTQYF.

This chain joins TRBV28 and TRBJ1-5, with D tentatively TRBD1 (5 bases). Trimming removed 6 bases at V and 6 bases at J, with 15 bases between. Germline V CDR1 and CDR2: MDHEN, SYDVKM. The CDR3 totals 14 residues. This chain's CDR3 is CASSPRLGAQPQHF. In DNA form, the CDR3 reads TGTGCCAGCAGCCCGCGTTTAGGGGCTCAGCCCCAGCATTTT. Together with reference TRBV28 and TRBJ1-5, the CDR3 gives the full variable domain: DVKVTQSSRYLVKRTGEKVFLECVQDMDHENMFWYRQDPGLGLRLIYFSYDVKMKEKGDIPEGYSVSREKKERFSLILESASTNQTSMYLCASSPRLGAQPQHFGDGTRLSIL.

The V call is TRBV19, the J call TRBJ2-3; the D gene is possibly TRBD1 (5 bases). V dropped 6 bases and J dropped 2 bases, with 9 bases sitting between them. CDR1 LNHDA and CDR2 SQIVND come from the germline V gene (reference sequence). This CDR3 comprises 13 residues. The chain's CDR3 is CASRDTYTDTQYF. The CDR3 coding sequence is TGTGCCAGTAGGGACACTTACACAGATACGCAGTATTTT.

This clone was recorded once. The chain combines TRBV29-1 with TRBJ2-3; D gene uncertain. The germline CDR1 and CDR2 sequences are SQVTM and ANQGSEA. The CDR3 covers 13 residues. The V gene lost 1 base and the J gene lost 7 bases, with 12 bases spanning the gap. In DNA, the CDR3 is TGCAGCGTTGAAGGACTTTACAAGAATACGCAGTATTTT. It encodes CSVEGLYKNTQYF.

The chain joins TRBV11-2 to TRBJ2-5; TRBD1 is a possible D gene (5 bases). Trimming cost V 5 bases and J 4 bases, with 17 bases left between them. Looked up from germline, CDR1 is SGHAT and CDR2 is FQNNGV. CDR3 size: 15 residues. This chain's CDR3 is CASSPTTYQGETQYF. CDR3 in DNA: TGTGCCAGCAGCCCAACTACATACCAGGGAGAGACCCAGTACTTC.

The chain employs TRBV6-1 and TRBJ2-7; a weak D match, TRBD1 (6 bases). V was cut by 4 bases and J by 3 bases, with 13 bases left in between. The CDR3 covers 14 residues. Germline CDR1 MNHNS, CDR2 SASEGT. The CDR3 protein is CASSAQGGGYEQYF. In DNA, the CDR3 is TGTGCCAGCAGTGCACAGGGTGGGGGCTACGAGCAGTACTTC.

The chain carries TRBV7-2 and TRBJ1-1, with a weak D call TRBD1 (6 bases). The CDR3 loop spans 18 amino acids. Germline V lookup: CDR1 SGHTA, CDR2 FQGNSA. With 1 base removed from V and 3 bases from J, the gap between germline ends came to 21 bases. The CDR3, as DNA: TGTGCCAGCAGCTTAGTTATAGTCGGCGGGGGGCCGGACACTGAAGCTTTCTTT. Translating it yields CASSLVIVGGGPDTEAFF.

This clone occurred once. The sample carries other DNA sequences with the same CDR3. This rearrangement joins TRBV28 to TRBJ2-7; D not resolved. The CDR3 contains 12 residues. Trimming shortened V by 3 bases and J by 3 bases, and 6 bases separated the two germline ends. CDR1 is MDHEN and CDR2 is SYDVKM in the germline V gene. CDR3 coding DNA: TGTGCCAGCAGTTTTCAAGGCTACGAGCAGTACTTC. Translated: CASSFQGYEQYF.

The rearrangement uses TRBV2 and TRBJ2-2, with D tentatively TRBD2 (6 bases). V was cut by 6 bases and J by 2 bases, with 13 bases left in between. Germline assignment: CDR1 SNHLY and CDR2 FYNNEI. This CDR3 region has 15 residues. The chain's CDR3 is CASRRDSLNTGELFF. CDR3 sequence (DNA): TGTGCCAGCAGGCGGGACTCCCTAAACACCGGGGAGCTGTTTTTT.

The chain uses TRBV2 and TRBJ1-2; D is ambiguous. CDR1 is SNHLY and CDR2 is FYNNEI in the germline V gene. V was clipped by 6 bases and J by 8 bases, with 7 bases between them. The CDR3 has 10 amino acids. CDR3 DNA: TGTGCCAGCAGCCGGCCGGGCTACACCTTC. Protein: CASSRPGYTF.

The J gene is TRBJ1-5, the V gene TRBV5-3; 10 bases match TRBD1. TRBV5-3 is identified as an open reading frame with a role that is uncertain. This CDR3 contains 14 residues. The V and J ends lost 2 bases and 5 bases, in that order; junction bases with no gene match: 1. In DNA form, the CDR3 reads TGTGCCAGAAGCTTCGGGACAGGGGATCAGCCCCAGCATTTT. Translating gives CARSFGTGDQPQHF.

The chain links TRBV30 to TRBJ2-5, with 8 nucleotides matching TRBD2. The CDR3 has 15 residues. In germline, CDR1 is GTSNPN, CDR2 SVGIG (reference sequence). Trimming at V came to 3 bases and at J to 6 bases, leaving 12 bases not matched to a gene. The CDR3 loop is CAWSQGREVIKTQYF. The CDR3, as DNA: TGTGCCTGGAGCCAGGGGCGGGAGGTAATAAAGACCCAGTACTTC.

V usage is TRBV2 and J usage is TRBJ1-2, with a possible D match to TRBD1 (5 bases). CDR1 SNHLY and CDR2 FYNNEI come from the germline V gene. There are 17 residues in the CDR3. Trimming shortened V by 6 bases and J by 3 bases, and 23 bases separated the two germline ends. The CDR3 here is CASSNPTPGGVDYGYTF. For the CDR3, the DNA is TGTGCCAGCAGCAATCCCACCCCTGGGGGAGTGGACTATGGCTACACCTTC. The whole variable domain, filled in from reference TRBV2 and TRBJ1-2, reads EPEVTQTPSHQVTQMGQEVILRCVPISNHLYFYWYRQILGQKVEFLVSFYNNEISEKSEIFDDQFSVERPDGSNFTLKIRSTKLEDSAMYFCASSNPTPGGVDYGYTFGSGTRLTVV.

This chain connects TRBV6-1 to TRBJ2-7, with 8 bases fitting TRBD1. This CDR3 contains 14 residues. The germline gives CDR1 MNHNS, CDR2 SASEGT. V was clipped by 5 bases and J by 4 bases; unmatched bases: 7. The CDR3 bases are TGTGCCAGCAGTAGACAGGGGCCCCCATACGAGCAGTACTTC. It is translated as CASSRQGPPYEQYF.